Below are 21 T cell receptor beta chains sequenced from a single sample in a study of Ad26.COV2.S vaccination and SARS-CoV-2 variants. As to treatment: some 20 received Ad26.COV2.S at low or high dose, single or two shots; a few received placebo; per-sample allocation not given. All samples were drawn on day 63, counting from the first vaccine or placebo injection. Profiling relied on immunoSEQ multiplex PCR, and the TCRdb table lists in-frame clones only, not all of them. The sample has approximately 350,000 clones; 87% are singletons. The material sequenced was peripheral blood, taken in a trial of Ad26.COV2.S vaccine versus placebo. The receptors shown here come from a person between 18 and 60 years old who received the Ad26.COV2.S COVID-19 vaccine or a placebo.

This chain connects TRBV18 to TRBJ1-4; D ambiguous. CDR3 length: 15 residues. V lost 4 bases and J 4 bases, leaving 13 bases between the germline ends. CDR1 and CDR2 (germline): KGHSH, LQKENI. This chain's CDR3 is CASSHRTVDNEKLFF. CDR3 bases: TGTGCCAGCTCACACCGGACCGTTGATAATGAAAAACTGTTTTTT.

The chain links TRBV6-6 to TRBJ2-2, with D perhaps matching TRBD1 or TRBD2 (5 bases each). There are 15 residues in the CDR3. The germline V gene has CDR1 MNHNY and CDR2 SVGAGI (reference sequence). Trimming took off 7 bases at V and 2 bases at J, with 14 bases between the two ends. CDR3 nucleotide sequence: TGTGCCAGCACTTCCTCGGGGCGAAACACCGGGGAGCTGTTTTTT. This sequence encodes CASTSSGRNTGELFF.

V usage is TRBV5-5 and J usage is TRBJ2-3; either TRBD1 or TRBD2 may supply D (5 bases each). Germline-derived CDR1 and CDR2 are SGHKS and YYEKEE (reference sequence). With 3 bases removed from V and 0 bases from J, the gap between germline ends came to 11 bases. The CDR3 runs 15 residues. The DNA of the CDR3 is TGTGCCAGCAGCTGGGACGGAACTAGCACAGATACGCAGTATTTT. It specifies CASSWDGTSTDTQYF. Variable domain in full (rest from reference TRBV5-5 and TRBJ2-3): DAGVTQSPTHLIKTRGQQVTLRCSPISGHKSVSWYQQVLGQGPQFIFQYYEKEERGRGNFPDRFSARQFPNYSSELNVNALLLGDSALYLCASSWDGTSTDTQYFGPGTRLTVL.

The chain uses TRBV18 and TRBJ2-7; a weak D match, TRBD1 (7 bases). This CDR3 region has 19 residues. The V gene's germline CDR1 is KGHSH and CDR2 LQKENI. The V end was cut by 0 bases, the J end by 1 base, with 22 bases between. CDR3 sequence: CASSPPRDGGGGRSYEQYF. The CDR3 nucleotides read TGTGCCAGCTCACCACCCAGAGACGGAGGAGGGGGCAGGTCCTACGAGCAGTACTTC.

The chain links TRBV7-8 to TRBJ2-7; 7 bases agree with TRBD2. The CDR3 runs to 14 residues. Germline assignment: CDR1 SGHVS and CDR2 FQNEAQ. Losses at the gene ends were 5 bases for V and 2 bases for J; bases not matched to a gene: 6. CDR3 loop: CASSLFTSAYEQYF. The CDR3 region has the DNA TGTGCCAGCAGCCTGTTTACTAGCGCCTACGAGCAGTACTTC.

The rearrangement links TRBV30 to TRBJ1-1, with D hard to call. The ends were cut back, 5 bases at V and 5 bases at J, with 9 bases in the middle. Germline V gives CDR1 GTSNPN, CDR2 SVGIG (reference sequence). This CDR3 spans 11 amino acids. The CDR3 loop is CAWARRTEAFF. As DNA, the CDR3 is TGTGCCTGGGCTAGACGGACTGAAGCTTTCTTT.

The gene calls are TRBV6-5 and TRBJ1-6; D perhaps matches TRBD1 (6 bases). CDR3 length: 13 residues. Germline loops: CDR1 MNHEY, CDR2 SVGAGI. The germline V and J ends were trimmed by 6 bases and 8 bases, with 11 bases remaining between them. The CDR3 DNA sequence: TGTGCCAGCAGCTTATACAGGGATTCACCCCTCCACTTT. Its protein is CASSLYRDSPLHF.

The chain combines TRBV7-9 with TRBJ2-3; 12 nucleotides match TRBD2. V was clipped by 4 bases and J by 4 bases; unmatched bases: 12. Germline V gives CDR1 SEHNR, CDR2 FQNEAQ (reference sequence). This CDR3 is 18 amino acids long. In DNA form, the CDR3 reads TGTGCCAGCAGCTCGGAGGAGACTAGCGGGGGAGACCCAGATACGCAGTATTTT. It encodes CASSSEETSGGDPDTQYF.

The chain couples TRBV7-6 to TRBJ2-1, with TRBD1 matching over 7 bases. Germline V CDR1 and CDR2: SGHVS, FNYEAQ. With 4 bases clipped from V and 6 bases from J, the junction kept 12 bases outside the gene matches. CDR3 length: 16 residues. The CDR3 nucleotides read TGTGCCAGCAGCTCGACCGGGACAGTTAGACTCAATGAGCAGTTCTTC. It encodes CASSSTGTVRLNEQFF.

The chain joins TRBV2 to TRBJ1-6, with 8 nucleotides matching TRBD1. The germline V gene encodes CDR1 SNHLY and CDR2 FYNNEI. This CDR3 spans 14 amino acids. Trimming cost V 7 bases and J 13 bases; bases outside gene matches: 12. The DNA of the CDR3 is TGTGCCAGCATCGTGGGACAGGCCCAGTCGCCCCTCCACTTT. Residues: CASIVGQAQSPLHF.

The chain uses TRBV18 and TRBJ1-6; D unclear. Looked up from germline, CDR1 is KGHSH and CDR2 is LQKENI. The CDR3 spans 15 residues. V was pared by 2 bases and J by 3 bases, with 8 bases between. The CDR3 region is CASSPSANYNSPLHF. The CDR3 DNA is TGTGCCAGCTCACCAAGCGCGAACTATAATTCACCCCTCCACTTT.

This chain uses TRBV7-9 with TRBJ1-1; D is unresolved. The CDR3 has 12 amino acids. V lost 6 bases and J lost 6, with 11 bases in between. Germline V gives CDR1 SEHNR, CDR2 FQNEAQ (reference sequence). This chain's CDR3 is CASSRDSPEAFF. CDR3 DNA: TGTGCCAGCAGTAGGGATTCCCCTGAAGCTTTCTTT. The full variable domain, with the rest looked up from reference TRBV7-9 and TRBJ1-1, is DTGVSQNPRHKITKRGQNVTFRCDPISEHNRLYWYRQTLGQGPEFLTYFQNEAQLEKSRLLSDRFSAERPKGSFSTLEIQRTEQGDSAMYLCASSRDSPEAFFGQGTRLTVV.

Only one count was recorded for this clone. The CDR3 loop is CSAVTQERGGKLFF. DNA for the CDR3: TGCAGCGCCGTTACCCAGGAGAGGGGAGGAAAACTGTTTTTT. The chain recombines TRBV29-1 with TRBJ1-4, with D perhaps matching TRBD1 (5 bases). CDR1 is SQVTM and CDR2 is ANQGSEA in the germline V gene. CDR3 size: 14 residues. The germline V and J ends were trimmed by 7 bases and 10 bases, with 22 bases remaining between them.

The chain employs TRBV20-1 and TRBJ2-5; D possibly corresponds to TRBD1 (6 bases). The CDR3 contains 15 residues. The V gene's germline CDR1 is DFQATT and CDR2 SNEGSKA (reference sequence). Trimming shortened V by 3 bases and J by 5 bases, and 19 bases separated the two germline ends. CDR3 bases: TGCAGTGCTAGTGGGACAAGACCGTGGGGGGAGACCCAGTACTTC. This translates into CSASGTRPWGETQYF.

This clone occurred once. The CDR3, as DNA: TGTGCCAGCAGTTTAGGGAATCTGTATTTGGGCTACACCTTC. This codes for CASSLGNLYLGYTF. The chain is built from TRBV28 and TRBJ1-2, with D uncertain. The germline V and J ends were trimmed by 2 bases and 8 bases, with 15 bases remaining between them. CDR1 is MDHEN, CDR2 SYDVKM, per germline. The CDR3 runs to 14 residues.

The J gene is TRBJ2-5, the V gene TRBV5-1; 7 positions match TRBD2. CDR1 and CDR2 (germline): SGHRS, YFSETQ. The CDR3 is 15 residues long. V lost 6 bases to trimming and J lost 5 bases; unmatched junction nucleotides: 13. CDR3 residues: CASNADLGGSETQYF. The CDR3 nucleotides are TGCGCCAGCAACGCGGACCTCGGGGGGTCTGAGACCCAGTACTTC.

In its sample, this clone was seen once. The rearrangement uses TRBV27 and TRBJ2-1; TRBD2 agrees at 8 bases. The V gene end was trimmed by 0 bases and the J gene end by 5 bases; junction bases not matched to a gene: 3. This CDR3 contains 15 residues. CDR1 and CDR2 from the germline V gene are MNHEY and SMNVEV (reference sequence). CDR3 amino acids: CASSLSGTRNNEQFF. The CDR3 DNA reads TGTGCCAGCAGTTTATCAGGGACTAGGAACAATGAGCAGTTCTTC.

The V and J genes are TRBV4-1 and TRBJ1-1; a possible D gene is TRBD1 (6 bases). CDR3 length: 17 amino acids. Looked up from germline, CDR1 is MGHRA and CDR2 is YSYEKL. Trimming left V 4 bases short and J 0 bases short, with 18 bases between. CDR3 loop: CASSRMWGGRVNTEAFF. The CDR3 bases are TGCGCCAGCAGCCGCATGTGGGGGGGGCGCGTGAACACTGAAGCTTTCTTT.

This clone was recorded only once. This chain joins TRBV30 and TRBJ2-1, with D unresolved. Germline V gives CDR1 GTSNPN, CDR2 SVGIG (reference sequence). V gave up 1 base and J gave up 4 bases, with 5 bases separating them. The CDR3 totals 12 residues. Written as DNA, the CDR3 is TGTGCCTGGAGTGCCCGGTACAATGAGCAGTTCTTC. This codes for CAWSARYNEQFF.

The gene calls are TRBV5-5 and TRBJ1-2; D uncertain. CDR1 and CDR2 from the germline V gene are SGHKS and YYEKEE (reference sequence). Trimming removed 1 base from V and 1 base from J, with 5 bases in between. This CDR3 contains 13 residues. CDR3 loop: CASSLYGNYGYTF. CDR3 nucleotides: TGTGCCAGCAGCTTGTATGGTAACTATGGCTACACCTTC.

In DNA, the CDR3 is TGTGCCAGCAGCGCAGAGGGGAATTCACCCCTCCACTTT. Translating gives CASSAEGNSPLHF. This chain links TRBV11-3 with TRBJ1-6, with D possibly matching TRBD1 (5 bases). In germline, CDR1 is SGHNT, CDR2 YENEEA. The CDR3 has 13 residues. V was trimmed by 5 bases and J by 7 bases, leaving 9 bases between them. Based on the CDR3 plus reference TRBV11-3 and TRBJ1-6, the full variable domain is EAGVVQSPRYKIIEKKQPVAFWCNPISGHNTLYWYLQNLGQGPELLIRYENEEAVDDSQLPKDRFSAERLKGVDSTLKIQPAELGDSAVYLCASSAEGNSPLHFGNGTRLTVT.